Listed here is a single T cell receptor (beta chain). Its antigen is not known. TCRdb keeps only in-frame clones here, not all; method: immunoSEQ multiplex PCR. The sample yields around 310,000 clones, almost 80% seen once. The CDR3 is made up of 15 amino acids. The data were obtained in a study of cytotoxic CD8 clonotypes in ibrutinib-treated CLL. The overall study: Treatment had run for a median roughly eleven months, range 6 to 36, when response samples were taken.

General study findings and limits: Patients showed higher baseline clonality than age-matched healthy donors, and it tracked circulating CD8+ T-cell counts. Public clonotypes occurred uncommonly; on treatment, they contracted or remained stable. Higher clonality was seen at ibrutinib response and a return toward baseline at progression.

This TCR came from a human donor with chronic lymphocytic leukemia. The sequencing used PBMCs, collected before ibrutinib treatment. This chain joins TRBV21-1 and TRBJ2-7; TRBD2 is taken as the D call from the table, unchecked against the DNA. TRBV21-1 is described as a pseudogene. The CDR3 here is CASPGGLYASYEQYF. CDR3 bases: TGTGCCAGCCCTGGGGGACTTTACGCCTCCTACGAGCAGTACTTC.